This T cell receptor (beta chain) was sequenced in a study of T cell responses to AZD1222 COVID-19 vaccine. Comment on this clone: The target antigen is unknown.

Measured with immunoSEQ multiplex PCR; TCRdb has only the in-frame clones, and not every one. Of around 100,000 clones in the sample, about 92% were seen once. V lost 0 bases, J lost 7 bases, and 10 bases lay in between. The CDR3 is 14 amino acids. Germline V gives CDR1 ENHRY, CDR2 SYGVKD. General study findings and limits: There were vaccine-associated CD4 TCRs across spike, dominant at 160-218 and 743-854.

The clonotype was recovered from an adult in good health. The chain links TRBV10-3 to TRBJ1-5; D gene unclear. This specimen consisted of peripheral blood, obtained on day 0 of AZD1222 vaccination. CDR3 DNA sequence: TGTGCCATCAGTGAGTCTCGGGGTTACCAGCCCCAGCATTTT. Its translation is CAISESRGYQPQHF.